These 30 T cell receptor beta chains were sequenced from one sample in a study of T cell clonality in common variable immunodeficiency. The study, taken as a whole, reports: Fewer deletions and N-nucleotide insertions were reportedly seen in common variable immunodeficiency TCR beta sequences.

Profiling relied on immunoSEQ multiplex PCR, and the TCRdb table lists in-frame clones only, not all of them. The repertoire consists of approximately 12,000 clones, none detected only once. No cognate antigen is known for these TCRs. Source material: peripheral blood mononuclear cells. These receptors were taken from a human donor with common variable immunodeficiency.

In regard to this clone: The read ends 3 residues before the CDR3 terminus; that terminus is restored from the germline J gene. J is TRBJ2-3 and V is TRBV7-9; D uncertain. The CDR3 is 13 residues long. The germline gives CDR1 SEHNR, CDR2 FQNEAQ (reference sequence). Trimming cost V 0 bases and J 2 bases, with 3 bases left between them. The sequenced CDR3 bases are TGTGCCAGCAGCTTAGCCTCCACAGATACG. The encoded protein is CASSLASTDT. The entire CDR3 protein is CASSLASTDTQYF.

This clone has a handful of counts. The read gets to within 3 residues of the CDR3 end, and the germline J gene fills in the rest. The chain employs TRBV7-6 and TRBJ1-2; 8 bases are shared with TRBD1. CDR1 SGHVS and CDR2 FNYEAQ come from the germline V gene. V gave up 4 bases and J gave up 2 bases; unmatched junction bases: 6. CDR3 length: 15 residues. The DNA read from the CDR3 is TGTGCCAGCAGCTCCGGACAGGGCCAGAACTATGGC. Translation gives CASSSGQGQNYG. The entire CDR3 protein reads CASSSGQGQNYGYTF.

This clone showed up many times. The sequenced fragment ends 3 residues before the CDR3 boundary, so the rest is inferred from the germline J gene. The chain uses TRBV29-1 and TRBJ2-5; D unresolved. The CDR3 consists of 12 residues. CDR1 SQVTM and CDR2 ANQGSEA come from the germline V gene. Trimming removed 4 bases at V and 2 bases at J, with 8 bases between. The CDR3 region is CSVVPQQETQYF. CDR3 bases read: TGCAGCGTTGTGCCACAGCAAGAGACC.

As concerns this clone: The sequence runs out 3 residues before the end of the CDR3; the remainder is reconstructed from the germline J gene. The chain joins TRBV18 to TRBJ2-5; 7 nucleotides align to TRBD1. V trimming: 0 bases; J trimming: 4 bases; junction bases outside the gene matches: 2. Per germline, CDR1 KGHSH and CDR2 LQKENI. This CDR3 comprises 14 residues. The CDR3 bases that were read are TGTGCCAGCTCACCACCAGGGGGCTCAGAGACC. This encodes CASSPPGGSET. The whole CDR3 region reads CASSPPGGSETQYF.

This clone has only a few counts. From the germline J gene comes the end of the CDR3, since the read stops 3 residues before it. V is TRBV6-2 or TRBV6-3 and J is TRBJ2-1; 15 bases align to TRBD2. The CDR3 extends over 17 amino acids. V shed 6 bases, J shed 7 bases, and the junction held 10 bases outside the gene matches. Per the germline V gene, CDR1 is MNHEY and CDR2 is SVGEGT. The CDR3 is CASSPLMGLAGGNEQFF. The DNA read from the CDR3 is TGTGCCAGCAGCCCTTTGATGGGACTAGCGGGGGGTAATGAG.

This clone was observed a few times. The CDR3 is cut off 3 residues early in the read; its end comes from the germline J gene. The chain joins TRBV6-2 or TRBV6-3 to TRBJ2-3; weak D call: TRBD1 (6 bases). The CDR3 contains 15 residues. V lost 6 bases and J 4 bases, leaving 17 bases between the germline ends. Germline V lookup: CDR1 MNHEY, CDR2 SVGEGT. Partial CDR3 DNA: TGTGCCAGCAGCCCGGACAGAGTAGCCTCAGATACG. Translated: CASSPDRVASDT. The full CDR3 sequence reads CASSPDRVASDTQYF.

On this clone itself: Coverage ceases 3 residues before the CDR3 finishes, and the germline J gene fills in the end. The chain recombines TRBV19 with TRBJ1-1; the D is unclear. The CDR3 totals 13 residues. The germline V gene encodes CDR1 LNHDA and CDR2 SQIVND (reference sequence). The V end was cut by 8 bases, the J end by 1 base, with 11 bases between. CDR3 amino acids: CASQGFRNTEAFF. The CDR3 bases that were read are TGTGCCAGTCAAGGGTTTAGGAACACTGAA. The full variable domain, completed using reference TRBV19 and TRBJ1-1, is DGGITQSPKYLFRKEGQNVTLSCEQNLNHDAMYWYRQDPGQGLRLIYYSQIVNDFQKGDIAEGYSVSREKKESFPLTVTSAQKNPTAFYLCASQGFRNTEAFFGQGTRLTVV.

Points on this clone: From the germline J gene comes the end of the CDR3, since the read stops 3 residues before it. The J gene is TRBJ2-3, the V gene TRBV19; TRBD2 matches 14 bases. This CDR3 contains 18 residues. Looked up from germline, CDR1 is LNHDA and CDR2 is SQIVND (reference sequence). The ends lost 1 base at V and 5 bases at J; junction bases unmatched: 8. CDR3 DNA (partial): TGTGCCAGTAGTATAGCCTTGGGGACTAGCGGGGGCGAAGATACG. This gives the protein CASSIALGTSGGEDT. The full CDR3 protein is CASSIALGTSGGEDTQYF. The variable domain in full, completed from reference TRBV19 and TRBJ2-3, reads DGGITQSPKYLFRKEGQNVTLSCEQNLNHDAMYWYRQDPGQGLRLIYYSQIVNDFQKGDIAEGYSVSREKKESFPLTVTSAQKNPTAFYLCASSIALGTSGGEDTQYFGPGTRLTVL.

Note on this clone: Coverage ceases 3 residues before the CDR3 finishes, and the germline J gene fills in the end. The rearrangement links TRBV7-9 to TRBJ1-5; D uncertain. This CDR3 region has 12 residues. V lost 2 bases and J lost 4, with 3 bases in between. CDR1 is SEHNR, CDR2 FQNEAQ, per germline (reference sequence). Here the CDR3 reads CASSLPNQPQHF. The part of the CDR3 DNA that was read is TGTGCCAGCAGCTTACCGAATCAGCCC.

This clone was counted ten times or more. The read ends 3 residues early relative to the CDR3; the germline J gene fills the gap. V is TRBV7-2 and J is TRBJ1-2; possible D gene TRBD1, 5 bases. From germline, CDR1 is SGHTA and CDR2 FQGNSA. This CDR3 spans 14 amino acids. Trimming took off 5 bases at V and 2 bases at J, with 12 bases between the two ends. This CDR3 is CASSLGLMNYGYTF. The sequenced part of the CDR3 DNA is TGTGCCAGCAGCCTGGGACTGATGAACTATGGC.

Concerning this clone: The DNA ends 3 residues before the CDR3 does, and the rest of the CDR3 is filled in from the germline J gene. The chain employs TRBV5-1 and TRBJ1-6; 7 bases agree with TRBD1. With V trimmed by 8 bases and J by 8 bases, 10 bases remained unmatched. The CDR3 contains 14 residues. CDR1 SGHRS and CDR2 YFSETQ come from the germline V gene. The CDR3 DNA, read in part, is TGCGCCAGGAGCACCGGGACAGCAGATTCACCC. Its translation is CARSTGTADSP. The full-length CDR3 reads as CARSTGTADSPLHF.

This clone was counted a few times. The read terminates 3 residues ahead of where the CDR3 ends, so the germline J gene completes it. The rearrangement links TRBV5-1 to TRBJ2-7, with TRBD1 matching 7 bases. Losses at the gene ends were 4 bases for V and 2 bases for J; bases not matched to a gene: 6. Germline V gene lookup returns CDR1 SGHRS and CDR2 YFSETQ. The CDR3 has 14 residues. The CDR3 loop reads CASSVNRGPYEQYF. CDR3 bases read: TGCGCCAGCAGCGTCAACAGGGGACCCTACGAG.

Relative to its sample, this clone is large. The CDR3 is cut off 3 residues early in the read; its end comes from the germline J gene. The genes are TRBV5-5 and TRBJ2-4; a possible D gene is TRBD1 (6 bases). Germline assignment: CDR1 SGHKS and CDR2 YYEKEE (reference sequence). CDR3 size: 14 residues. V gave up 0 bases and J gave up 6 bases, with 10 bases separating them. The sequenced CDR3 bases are TGTGCCAGCAGCTTGGTTGGGGGCCCAAACATT. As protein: CASSLVGGPNI. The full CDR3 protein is CASSLVGGPNIQYF.

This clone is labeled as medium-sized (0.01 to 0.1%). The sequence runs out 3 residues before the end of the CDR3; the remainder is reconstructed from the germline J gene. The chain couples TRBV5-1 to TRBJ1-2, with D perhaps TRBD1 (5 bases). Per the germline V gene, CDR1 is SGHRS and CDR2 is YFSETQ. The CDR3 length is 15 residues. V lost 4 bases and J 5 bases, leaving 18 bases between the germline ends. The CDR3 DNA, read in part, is TGCGCCAGCAGCACCGCGGACAAAGGGGCATATGGC. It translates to CASSTADKGAYG. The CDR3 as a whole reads CASSTADKGAYGYTF.

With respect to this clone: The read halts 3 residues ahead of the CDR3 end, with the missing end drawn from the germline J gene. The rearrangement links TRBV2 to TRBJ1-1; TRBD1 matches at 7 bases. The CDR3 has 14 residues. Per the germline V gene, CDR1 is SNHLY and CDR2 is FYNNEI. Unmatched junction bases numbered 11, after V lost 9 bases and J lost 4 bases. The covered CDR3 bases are TGTGCCAGGACCAAAACAGGGGCGGGCACTGAA. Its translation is CARTKTGAGTE. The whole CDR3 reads CARTKTGAGTEAFF.

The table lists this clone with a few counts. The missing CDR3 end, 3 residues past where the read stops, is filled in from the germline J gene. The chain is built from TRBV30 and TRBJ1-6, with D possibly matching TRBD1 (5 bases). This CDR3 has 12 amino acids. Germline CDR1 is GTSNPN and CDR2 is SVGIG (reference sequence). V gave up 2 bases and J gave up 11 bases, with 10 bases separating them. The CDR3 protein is CAWSNRNPPLHF. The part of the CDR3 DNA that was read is TGTGCCTGGAGTAACAGGAATCCACCC.

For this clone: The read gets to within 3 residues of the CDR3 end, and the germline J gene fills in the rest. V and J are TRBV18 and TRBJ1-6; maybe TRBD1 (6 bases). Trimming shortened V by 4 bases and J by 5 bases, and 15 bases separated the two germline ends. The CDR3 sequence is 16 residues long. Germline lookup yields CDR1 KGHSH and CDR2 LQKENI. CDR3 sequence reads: CASSLDGGLNNSPLHF. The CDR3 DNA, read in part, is TGTGCCAGCTCACTAGATGGGGGCTTGAATAATTCACCC.

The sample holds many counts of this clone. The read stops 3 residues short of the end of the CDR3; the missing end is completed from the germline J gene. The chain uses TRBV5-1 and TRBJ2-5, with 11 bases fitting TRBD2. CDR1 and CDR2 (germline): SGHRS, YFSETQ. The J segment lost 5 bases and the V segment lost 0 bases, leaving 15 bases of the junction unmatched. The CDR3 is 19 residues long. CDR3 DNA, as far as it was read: TGCGCCAGCAGCTTGGCAGGCATGTGGGGGACTAGCGGTATGGAGACC. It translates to CASSLAGMWGTSGMET. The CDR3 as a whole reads CASSLAGMWGTSGMETQYF.

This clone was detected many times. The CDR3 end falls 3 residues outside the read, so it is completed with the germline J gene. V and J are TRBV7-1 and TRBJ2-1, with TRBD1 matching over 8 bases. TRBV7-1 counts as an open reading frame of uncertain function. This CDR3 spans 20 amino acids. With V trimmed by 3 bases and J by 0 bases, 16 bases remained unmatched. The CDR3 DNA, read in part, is TGTGCCAGCAGCTCGCCGCAGGGACAGGTTCCTCCCCGCTCCTACAATGAG. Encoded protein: CASSSPQGQVPPRSYNE. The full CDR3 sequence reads CASSSPQGQVPPRSYNEQFF.

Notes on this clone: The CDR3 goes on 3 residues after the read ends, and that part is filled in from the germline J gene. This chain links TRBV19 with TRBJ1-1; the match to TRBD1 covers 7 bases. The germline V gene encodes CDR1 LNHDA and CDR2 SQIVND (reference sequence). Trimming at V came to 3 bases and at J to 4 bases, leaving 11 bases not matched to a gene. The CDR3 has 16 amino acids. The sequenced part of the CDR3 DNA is TGTGCCAGTAGTATCTCAAACCGCCCAGGGGGCACTGAA. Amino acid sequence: CASSISNRPGGTE. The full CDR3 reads CASSISNRPGGTEAFF.

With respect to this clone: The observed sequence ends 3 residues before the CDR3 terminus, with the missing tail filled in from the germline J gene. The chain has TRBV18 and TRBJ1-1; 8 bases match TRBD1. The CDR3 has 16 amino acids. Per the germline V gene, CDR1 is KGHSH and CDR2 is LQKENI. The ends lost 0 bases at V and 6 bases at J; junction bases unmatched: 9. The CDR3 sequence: CASSPPAPGGIAEAFF. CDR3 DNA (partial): TGTGCCAGCTCACCACCTGCTCCAGGGGGCATCGCTGAA.

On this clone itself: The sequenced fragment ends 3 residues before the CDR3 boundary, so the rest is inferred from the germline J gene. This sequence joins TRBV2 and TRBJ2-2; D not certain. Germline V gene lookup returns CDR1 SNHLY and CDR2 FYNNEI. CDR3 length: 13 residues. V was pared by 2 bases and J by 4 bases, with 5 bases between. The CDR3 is CASSELATGELFF. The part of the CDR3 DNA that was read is TGTGCCAGCAGTGAATTGGCCACCGGGGAG.

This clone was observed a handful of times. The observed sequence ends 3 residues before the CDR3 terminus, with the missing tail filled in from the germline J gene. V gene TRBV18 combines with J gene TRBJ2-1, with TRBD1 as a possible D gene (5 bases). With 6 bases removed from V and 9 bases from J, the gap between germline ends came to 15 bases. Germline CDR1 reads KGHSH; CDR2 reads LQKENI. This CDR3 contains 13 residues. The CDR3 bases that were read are TGTGCCAGCTCCCTACAAGGGGTTGTTGAG. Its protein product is CASSLQGVVE. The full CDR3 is CASSLQGVVEQFF.

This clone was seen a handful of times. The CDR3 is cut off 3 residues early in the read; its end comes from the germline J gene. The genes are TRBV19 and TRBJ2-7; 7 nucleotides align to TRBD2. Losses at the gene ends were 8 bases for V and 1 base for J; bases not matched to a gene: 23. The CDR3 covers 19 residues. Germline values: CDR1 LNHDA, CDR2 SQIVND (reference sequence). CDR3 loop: CASPPCLFQRGRPSYEQYF. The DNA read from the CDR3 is TGTGCCAGTCCTCCTTGTTTATTCCAGCGGGGTCGGCCGTCCTACGAG.

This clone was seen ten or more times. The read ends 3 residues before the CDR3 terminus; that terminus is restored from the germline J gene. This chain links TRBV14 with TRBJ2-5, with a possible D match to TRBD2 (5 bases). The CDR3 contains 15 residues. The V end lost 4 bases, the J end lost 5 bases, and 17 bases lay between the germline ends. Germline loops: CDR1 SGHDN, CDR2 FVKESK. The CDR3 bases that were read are TGTGCCAGCAGCCTCCGCCTGGACTTGGCGGAGACC. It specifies CASSLRLDLAET. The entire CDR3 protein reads CASSLRLDLAETQYF.

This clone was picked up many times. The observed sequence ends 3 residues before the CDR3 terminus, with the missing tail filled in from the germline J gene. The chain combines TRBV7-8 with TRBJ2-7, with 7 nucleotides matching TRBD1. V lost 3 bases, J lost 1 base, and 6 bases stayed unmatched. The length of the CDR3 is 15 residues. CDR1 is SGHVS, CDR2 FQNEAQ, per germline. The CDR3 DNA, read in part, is TGTGCCAGCAGCTTGGCCAAGACAGGGTCCTACGAG. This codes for CASSLAKTGSYE. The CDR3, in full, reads CASSLAKTGSYEQYF. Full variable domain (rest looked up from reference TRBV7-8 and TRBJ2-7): GAGVSQSPRYKVAKRGQDVALRCDPISGHVSLFWYQQALGQGPEFLTYFQNEAQLDKSGLPSDRFFAERPEGSVSTLKIQRTQQEDSAVYLCASSLAKTGSYEQYFGPGTRLTVT.

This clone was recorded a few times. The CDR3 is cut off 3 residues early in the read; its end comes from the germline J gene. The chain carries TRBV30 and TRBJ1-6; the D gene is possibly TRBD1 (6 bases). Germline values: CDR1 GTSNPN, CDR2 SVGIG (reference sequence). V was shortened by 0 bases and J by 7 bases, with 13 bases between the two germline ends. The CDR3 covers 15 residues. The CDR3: CAWSVPSGVNSPLHF. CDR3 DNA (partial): TGTGCCTGGAGTGTACCGTCAGGGGTAAATTCACCC.

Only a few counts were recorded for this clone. CDR3 DNA (partial): TGCAGCGTCCGTACATCGACCAGTGACAGTCGGTATGGC. This gives the protein CSVRTSTSDSRYG. The entire CDR3 protein is CSVRTSTSDSRYGYTF. This sequence joins TRBV29-1 and TRBJ1-2; D is possibly TRBD1 (5 bases). The read ends 3 residues before the CDR3 terminus; that terminus is restored from the germline J gene. The CDR3 length is 16 residues. V lost 6 bases and J 5 bases, leaving 25 bases between the germline ends. Germline assignment: CDR1 SQVTM and CDR2 ANQGSEA.

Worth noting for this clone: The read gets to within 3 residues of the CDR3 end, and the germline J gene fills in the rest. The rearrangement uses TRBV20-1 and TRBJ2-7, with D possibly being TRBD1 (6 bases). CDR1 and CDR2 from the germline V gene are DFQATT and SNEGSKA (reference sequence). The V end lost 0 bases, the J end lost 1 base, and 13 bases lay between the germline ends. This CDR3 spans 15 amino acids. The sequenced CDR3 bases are TGCAGTGCTAGAGATCGGATTGGACAGTCCTACGAG. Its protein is CSARDRIGQSYE. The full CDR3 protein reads CSARDRIGQSYEQYF.

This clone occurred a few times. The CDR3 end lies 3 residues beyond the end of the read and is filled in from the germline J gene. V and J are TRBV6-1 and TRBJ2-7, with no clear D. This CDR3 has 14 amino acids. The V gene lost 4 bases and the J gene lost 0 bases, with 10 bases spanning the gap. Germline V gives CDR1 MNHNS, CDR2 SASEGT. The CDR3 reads CASSVGPNSYEQYF. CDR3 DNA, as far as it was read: TGTGCCAGCAGTGTAGGGCCCAACTCCTACGAG.